This passage covers 7 T cell receptor beta chains from one sample sequenced in a study of vaccination effects on CD4 cells after COVID-19. Sequencing was performed with immunoSEQ multiplex PCR; in TCRdb, only in-frame clones are kept and a portion is missing. The data show 55,000 to 90,000 clones, 65% to 75% seen once. Antigen-specific CD4+ T cells were expanded (with viral peptide pools) by the ViraFEST assay ahead of sequencing. Following culture for around 10 days, CD4+ T cells were isolated. The person had PCR-confirmed SARS-CoV-2 infection between March and December 2020. These receptors have no known antigen. Specimen: CD4+ T cells from PBMCs cultured with HIV peptides, collected before COVID-19 vaccination. The subset was: HIV-1 Nef peptide pool negative control/reference culture. The receptors were sampled from a human donor who had a prior SARS-CoV-2 infection.

This rearrangement joins TRBV7-8 to TRBJ2-7; D possibly corresponds to TRBD2 (6 bases). Germline-derived CDR1 and CDR2 are SGHVS and FQNEAQ. The CDR3 sequence is 15 residues long. V was clipped by 1 base and J by 3 bases, with 13 bases between them. As DNA, the CDR3 is TGTGCCAGCAGCTTAGGGCGGGGCAATCACTACGAGCAGTACTTC. Translated: CASSLGRGNHYEQYF.

V gene TRBV19 combines with J gene TRBJ1-4; D may be TRBD1 (5 bases). Germline V gene sequence: CDR1 LNHDA, CDR2 SQIVND (reference sequence). CDR3 size: 13 residues. V was trimmed by 4 bases and J by 8 bases, leaving 11 bases between them. The CDR3 DNA follows: TGTGCCAGTAGTACAGGGATCGCGGAAAAACTGTTTTTT. It encodes CASSTGIAEKLFF. The complete variable domain, with remaining parts taken from reference TRBV19 and TRBJ1-4, reads DGGITQSPKYLFRKEGQNVTLSCEQNLNHDAMYWYRQDPGQGLRLIYYSQIVNDFQKGDIAEGYSVSREKKESFPLTVTSAQKNPTAFYLCASSTGIAEKLFFGSGTQLSVL.

V is TRBV7-9 and J is TRBJ2-3; possibly TRBD2 for D (7 bases). The CDR3 runs 16 residues. The germline V gene has CDR1 SEHNR and CDR2 FQNEAQ (reference sequence). V lost 0 bases, J lost 4 bases, and 14 bases lay in between. CDR3 in amino acids: CASSLAGGPWADTQYF. The CDR3 DNA reads TGTGCCAGCAGCTTAGCGGGGGGGCCGTGGGCAGATACGCAGTATTTT.

The sample holds a few counts of this clone. For the CDR3, the DNA is TGTGCCAGCAGTGAAGCTAGACACCGCAATCAGCCCCAGCATTTT. Protein product: CASSEARHRNQPQHF. The genes are TRBV6-1 and TRBJ1-5, with D unclear. The length of the CDR3 is 15 residues. Germline CDR1 reads MNHNS; CDR2 reads SASEGT. The germline V and J ends were trimmed by 0 bases and 2 bases, with 8 bases remaining between them.

The chain is built from TRBV4-3 and TRBJ2-7; 10 bases are a match to TRBD1. CDR1 is LGHNA and CDR2 is YSLEER in the germline V gene. The ends lost 6 bases at V and 4 bases at J; junction bases unmatched: 6. The CDR3 has 14 amino acids. In DNA form, the CDR3 reads TGCGCCAGCAGTCTGACAGGGGGCAGTTACGAGCAGTACTTC. Protein product: CASSLTGGSYEQYF.

The V call is TRBV30, the J call TRBJ2-7; TRBD1 or TRBD2 may be the D gene (5 bases each). The CDR3 runs 15 residues. Between the trimmed V and J ends, which lost 4 bases and 4 bases, there was a span of 20 bases. Germline CDR1 and CDR2: GTSNPN and SVGIG (reference sequence). CDR3 in amino acids: CAWTKPGRVRYEQYF. DNA for the CDR3: TGTGCCTGGACCAAACCGGGACGGGTCAGGTACGAGCAGTACTTC.

The CDR3 sequence: CASSQAPGQATYEQYF. CDR3 sequence (DNA): TGTGCCAGCAGCCAAGCCCCGGGACAGGCGACCTACGAGCAGTACTTC. J is TRBJ2-7 and V is TRBV14; 8 nucleotides align to TRBD1. V dropped 1 base and J dropped 2; count of bases not matched to a gene: 7. CDR1 and CDR2 from the germline V gene are SGHDN and FVKESK. CDR3 length equals 16 residues.